This TCR beta chain derives from a study of vaccination effects on CD4 cells after COVID-19. Within the ViraFEST assay, antigen-specific CD4+ T cells underwent expansion with viral peptide pools prior to sequencing. Culturing for around ten days preceded CD4+ T cell isolation. Testing of the vaccine recipients showed negative nucleocapsid antibodies and no prior SARS-CoV-2 infection. On day 3 and again on day 7, half the medium was replaced with IL-2 medium. Method: immunoSEQ multiplex PCR; TCRdb's copy keeps in-frame clones and lacks some. Of roughly 41,000 clones listed, roughly 66% were seen once; the top ten hold about 15%. The CDR3 spans 18 residues. The germline V gene has CDR1 MGHRA and CDR2 YSYEKL. With V trimmed by 1 base and J by 3 bases, 14 bases remained unmatched. Remarks on this clone: The target antigen is unknown.

The source material was CD4+ T cells from PBMCs cultured with HCoV-OC43 spike peptides, sampled before COVID-19 vaccination. Indicated subset: HCoV-OC43 spike overlapping peptide pool stimulation. This clonotype originated in a human donor who received a COVID-19 vaccine. This chain connects TRBV4-1 to TRBJ2-7; 8 nucleotides line up with TRBD1. For the CDR3, the DNA is TGCGCCAGCAGCCAAGGGGCGGTCCCACAGGGGGGCATCTACGAGCAGTACTTC. The encoded protein is CASSQGAVPQGGIYEQYF.